These 24 T cell receptor beta chains originate from one sample sequenced in a study of long-term antiretroviral therapy in people with HIV. Researchers ran immunoSEQ v3.0 at survey level. Assay used: immunoSEQ multiplex PCR; TCRdb lists only in-frame clones, some missing. The sample includes around 30,000 clones, about 85% of them seen just once. Sequenced material: unsorted PBMCs, taken 3 years after starting antiretroviral therapy. These receptors were obtained from a man aged 40-50 years with HIV.

This sequence joins TRBV11-2 and TRBJ2-5; possible D gene TRBD1, 7 bases. CDR3 size: 15 residues. Germline CDR1 reads SGHAT; CDR2 reads FQNNGV. V lost 0 bases to trimming and J lost 2 bases, with 10 bases between them. CDR3 sequence reads: CASSLEQGRQETQYF. The CDR3, as DNA: TGTGCCAGCAGCTTAGAACAGGGGAGGCAAGAGACCCAGTACTTC.

V usage is TRBV29-1 and J usage is TRBJ2-1; TRBD2 aligns across 10 bases. The CDR3 extends over 18 amino acids. Germline V gene lookup returns CDR1 SQVTM and CDR2 ANQGSEA. J was trimmed by 0 bases and V by 2 bases; bases with no gene match: 10. CDR3 residues: CSVEWLAGALSSYNEQFF. CDR3 in DNA: TGCAGCGTTGAATGGCTAGCGGGGGCCTTGAGCTCCTACAATGAGCAGTTCTTC.

The chain links TRBV30 to TRBJ1-2; possible D gene TRBD1, 5 bases. Per the germline V gene, CDR1 is GTSNPN and CDR2 is SVGIG (reference sequence). V shed 4 bases and J shed 4 bases, with 10 bases lying between them. This CDR3 region has 12 residues. The CDR3 region is CAWTRGSYGYTF. CDR3 DNA sequence: TGTGCCTGGACGAGGGGCAGCTATGGCTACACCTTC. Based on the CDR3 plus reference TRBV30 and TRBJ1-2, the full variable domain is SQTIHQWPATLVQPVGSPLSLECTVEGTSNPNLYWYRQAAGRGLQLLFYSVGIGQISSEVPQNLSASRPQDRQFILSSKKLLLSDSGFYLCAWTRGSYGYTFGSGTRLTVV.

The V and J genes are TRBV19 and TRBJ2-2; D is possibly TRBD1 or TRBD2 (5 bases each). V gave up 6 bases and J gave up 6 bases, with 17 bases separating them. This CDR3 comprises 15 residues. Germline V gene sequence: CDR1 LNHDA, CDR2 SQIVND (reference sequence). CDR3 sequence reads: CASRPWVGDPGELFF. The CDR3 DNA reads as TGTGCCAGTAGGCCATGGGTGGGGGACCCCGGGGAGCTGTTTTTT. Looking up the rest from reference TRBV19 and TRBJ2-2 gives the full variable domain: DGGITQSPKYLFRKEGQNVTLSCEQNLNHDAMYWYRQDPGQGLRLIYYSQIVNDFQKGDIAEGYSVSREKKESFPLTVTSAQKNPTAFYLCASRPWVGDPGELFFGEGSRLTVL.

The chain is built from TRBV2 and TRBJ1-1; D possibly corresponds to TRBD1 (5 bases). Germline CDR1 and CDR2: SNHLY and FYNNEI. V lost 8 bases, J lost 4 bases, and 8 bases lay in between. There are 11 residues in the CDR3. CDR3 sequence: CASGRGTEAFF. CDR3 coding DNA: TGTGCCAGCGGGAGGGGCACTGAAGCTTTCTTT.

This clone was found once. The gene calls are TRBV7-9 and TRBJ1-1; D remains unclear. Germline values: CDR1 SEHNR, CDR2 FQNEAQ (reference sequence). The CDR3 consists of 15 residues. Trimming took 6 bases from V and 1 from J, leaving 15 bases between them. CDR3 region: CASRVAGGKNTEAFF. In nucleotides, the CDR3 is TGTGCCAGCAGAGTCGCCGGCGGGAAGAACACTGAAGCTTTCTTT.

CDR3 in DNA: TGCGCCAGCAGTCCCGGGACAGGGGTCAGTCAGCCCCAGCATTTT. Its protein is CASSPGTGVSQPQHF. The V call is TRBV5-1, the J call TRBJ1-5; 10 bases are a match to TRBD1. This CDR3 is 15 amino acids long. Germline V gene data show CDR1 as SGHRS and CDR2 as YFSETQ. With 5 bases clipped from V and 6 bases from J, the junction kept 8 bases outside the gene matches.

V is TRBV6-5 and J is TRBJ2-7; 9 nucleotides agree with TRBD2. From germline, CDR1 is MNHEY and CDR2 SVGAGI. V trimming: 2 bases; J trimming: 4 bases; junction bases outside the gene matches: 6. The CDR3 is 15 amino acids. DNA of the CDR3: TGTGCCAGCAGTTACACAGCGAGCGGGAGGTACGAGCAGTACTTC. Encoded protein: CASSYTASGRYEQYF.

The chain is built from TRBV5-1 and TRBJ2-2; D gene unclear. The germline V gene encodes CDR1 SGHRS and CDR2 YFSETQ. This CDR3 is 12 amino acids long. V shed 1 base and J shed 3 bases, with 1 base lying between them. In DNA, the CDR3 is TGCGCCAGCAGCTTGCACACCGGGGAGCTGTTTTTT. Protein: CASSLHTGELFF.

The rearrangement uses TRBV7-3 and TRBJ2-2; the D gene is possibly TRBD2 (5 bases). CDR1 and CDR2 (germline): SGHTA, FQGTGA. This CDR3 has 15 residues. V lost 3 bases and J lost 2, with 10 bases in between. The CDR3 protein is CASSLGVANTGELFF. The DNA of the CDR3 is TGTGCCAGCAGCTTGGGAGTGGCCAACACCGGGGAGCTGTTTTTT.

The chain joins TRBV5-6 to TRBJ2-5; D remains unclear. V was cut by 2 bases and J by 4 bases, with 15 bases left in between. The CDR3 is 15 residues long. The germline V gene encodes CDR1 SGHDT and CDR2 YYEEEE. The CDR3 DNA is TGTGCCAGCAGCTTTAGGTTCCAGACGAGAGAGACCCAGTACTTC. This gives the protein CASSFRFQTRETQYF.

The rearrangement links TRBV7-6 to TRBJ2-2; 10 nucleotides agree with TRBD2. Germline CDR1 is SGHVS and CDR2 is FNYEAQ. V lost 4 bases to trimming and J lost 5 bases; unmatched junction nucleotides: 7. The CDR3 loop spans 16 amino acids. For the CDR3, the DNA is TGTGCCAGCAGCTCCCTAGGAGCGGGGGGGACCGGGGAGCTGTTTTTT. Amino acids: CASSSLGAGGTGELFF.

This clone turned up a few times. This rearrangement joins TRBV21-1 to TRBJ2-7; TRBD1, the table's D call, lacks a check against the DNA. TRBV21-1 is noted as a pseudogene. This CDR3 is 14 amino acids long. Here the CDR3 reads CASSDEQDLYEQYF. CDR3 nucleotides: TGTGCCAGCAGCGACGAACAGGATTTATACGAGCAGTACTTC.

CDR3 coding DNA: TGCGCCAGCAGCCTGCGCAACCTTAGCGGGATCGACCCCTACGAGCAGTACTTC. This codes for CASSLRNLSGIDPYEQYF. V usage is TRBV5-1 and J usage is TRBJ2-7; 8 nucleotides agree with TRBD2. The trim removed 4 bases at V and 2 bases at J, leaving 17 bases unmatched. Germline-derived CDR1 and CDR2 are SGHRS and YFSETQ. The CDR3 covers 18 residues.

The chain links TRBV19 to TRBJ1-5; 9 nucleotides align to TRBD1. Unmatched junction bases numbered 3, after V lost 5 bases and J lost 1 base. The CDR3 length is 15 residues. Looked up from germline, CDR1 is LNHDA and CDR2 is SQIVND (reference sequence). The CDR3 nucleotides read TGTGCCAGTAGTCATGGACAGGGGAGCAATCAGCCCCAGCATTTT. It translates to CASSHGQGSNQPQHF. Together with reference TRBV19 and TRBJ1-5, the CDR3 gives the full variable domain: DGGITQSPKYLFRKEGQNVTLSCEQNLNHDAMYWYRQDPGQGLRLIYYSQIVNDFQKGDIAEGYSVSREKKESFPLTVTSAQKNPTAFYLCASSHGQGSNQPQHFGDGTRLSIL.

J is TRBJ2-3 and V is TRBV19; 12 positions match TRBD2. CDR3 length: 15 residues. The V and J ends lost 6 bases and 4 bases, in that order; junction bases with no gene match: 5. CDR1 and CDR2 (germline): LNHDA, SQIVND (reference sequence). The CDR3 is CASSLGLAGSDTQYF. CDR3 nucleotide sequence: TGTGCCAGTAGCCTAGGACTAGCGGGATCAGATACGCAGTATTTT.

The chain is built from TRBV27 and TRBJ2-3; D is perhaps TRBD2 (5 bases). Germline assignment: CDR1 MNHEY and CDR2 SMNVEV (reference sequence). This CDR3 has 16 residues. Trimming removed 0 bases from V and 3 bases from J, with 13 bases in between. The CDR3 loop reads CASSLSGGLWTDTQYF. As DNA, the CDR3 is TGTGCCAGCAGTTTATCGGGCGGACTTTGGACAGATACGCAGTATTTT.

This clone occurred once. The chain is built from TRBV6-5 and TRBJ1-5, with unresolved D. Trimming removed 5 bases at V and 3 bases at J, with 14 bases between. The CDR3 spans 15 residues. Germline assignment: CDR1 MNHEY and CDR2 SVGAGI. The CDR3 loop is CASSPLGDLNQPQHF. For the CDR3, the DNA is TGTGCCAGCAGTCCCCTCGGAGACCTCAATCAGCCCCAGCATTTT.

CDR3 protein: CASSLTVNTEAFF. CDR3 nucleotide sequence: TGTGCCAGCAGCTTGACGGTGAACACTGAAGCTTTCTTT. This chain links TRBV5-8 with TRBJ1-1, with D uncertain. Germline values: CDR1 SGHTS, CDR2 YDEGEE. The CDR3 extends over 13 amino acids. The V gene lost 1 base and the J gene lost 0 bases, with 4 bases spanning the gap.

A few counts support this clone. The rearrangement links TRBV19 to TRBJ1-1, with D perhaps TRBD1 (6 bases). Germline values: CDR1 LNHDA, CDR2 SQIVND (reference sequence). The germline V and J ends were trimmed by 8 bases and 1 base, with 20 bases remaining between them. This CDR3 is 16 amino acids long. As DNA, the CDR3 is TGTGCCAGTGCAAAGATCGTCGGGGGGCAGAACACTGAAGCTTTCTTT. This codes for CASAKIVGGQNTEAFF.

The chain links TRBV19 to TRBJ1-5, with D possibly being TRBD1 (6 bases). Trimming took 8 bases from V and 2 from J, leaving 19 bases between them. The germline gives CDR1 LNHDA, CDR2 SQIVND (reference sequence). This CDR3 is built from 16 residues. In DNA, the CDR3 is TGTGCCAGTTGGAGCACAGGGTTCGGTGGCAATCAGCCCCAGCATTTT. Its protein is CASWSTGFGGNQPQHF.

The V gene is TRBV29-1, the J gene TRBJ2-5; D perhaps matches TRBD1 (6 bases). The germline CDR1 and CDR2 sequences are SQVTM and ANQGSEA. Trimming took off 6 bases at V and 4 bases at J, with 15 bases between the two ends. CDR3 size: 13 residues. CDR3 residues: CSVARDTSETQYF. The CDR3 DNA is TGCAGCGTCGCCCGGGACACCTCAGAGACCCAGTACTTC.

V and J are TRBV27 and TRBJ2-7; TRBD2 aligns across 11 bases. The germline gives CDR1 MNHEY, CDR2 SMNVEV (reference sequence). With 7 bases clipped from V and 6 bases from J, the junction kept 8 bases outside the gene matches. CDR3 length: 14 amino acids. CDR3 protein: CASKRLAGSIEQYF. CDR3 DNA sequence: TGTGCCAGCAAGAGACTAGCGGGATCCATCGAGCAGTACTTC.

The genes are TRBV14 and TRBJ1-3, with D unresolved. Germline-derived CDR1 and CDR2 are SGHDN and FVKESK. Trimming shortened V by 4 bases and J by 4 bases, and 17 bases separated the two germline ends. The CDR3 is 16 amino acids. CDR3 bases: TGTGCCAGCAGCCTCGGGGAAGGACCGCGGGGAAACACCATATATTTT. Its translation: CASSLGEGPRGNTIYF.